The entry that follows covers one T cell receptor beta chain sequence. Its target antigen remains unknown. No much larger clone is present one base from it, and per-base qualities are unavailable. To demonstrate the VDJtools post-analysis software, TCR beta repertoires were profiled from the peripheral blood of roughly 12 young patients with multiple sclerosis. Multiple sclerosis patients were children and adolescents aged roughly 6 to 17 years. These data belong to a study of post-analysis software for immune sequencing data (dated by TCRdb to between 2014 and 2017). Broadly, across the study: Disease courses on record covered relapsing-remitting, secondary progressive and progressive-relapsing multiple sclerosis, though some patients had no subtype annotation. The patient repertoires were compared against approximately ten previously published healthy control repertoires obtained from donors aged about 6 to 26 years. A subset of samples was prepared in parallel using single-end sample barcoding, then pooled and co-amplified after Illumina adapter ligation. General study outcomes and caveats: Normalized Chao1 diversity was significantly lower in multiple sclerosis patients than controls, suggesting substantial peripheral T-cell clonal expansion. The control group was slightly older than the multiple sclerosis patient group. Direct clustering with F measure revealed strong co-clustering of samples prepared in the same batch, which led to a batch-effect correction. Roughly 5 TRBV segments, including TRBV5-6, TRBV5-1 and TRBV20-1, were significantly more frequent in patients than controls.

Its CDR3 holds 14 amino acids, cysteine through phenylalanine. CDR3 DNA is the only sequence kept; it has 42 bases, read in frame from the first base. The germline ends are 18 bases apart after V is trimmed by 6 bases and J by 6 bases. CDR1 and CDR2 were assigned from the germline V gene (reference sequence) as DFQATT and SNEGSKA. Receptors were amplified or captured by PCR. For sequencing, an Illumina HiSeq 2500 was employed. To reduce PCR and sequencing biases, unique molecular identifiers were built into the TCR beta cDNA libraries. Roughly 500,000 cDNA molecules were obtained per 1 to 10 million input T cells, so each molecule approximated one T cell. The same protocol used for the earlier healthy control dataset was applied to prepare and sequence the patient libraries. Samples belonging to the same batch were prepared together, multiplexed and sequenced on a shared HiSeq lane. Regarding the original processing steps: Raw barcoded reads were processed with MIGEC, discarding single-read molecular identifier groups before consensus assembly and CDR3 extraction. VDJtools was used for post-analysis of the clonotype tables, and diversity was normalized by down-sampling every dataset to the size of the smallest sample. In repertoire overlap clustering, CDR3 amino acid sequences, but not nucleotide sequences, were matched to correct batch-related cross-sample contamination. Starting from the raw public reads, TCRdb applied fastp trimming at Q25, assembled clones with MiXCR and retained in-frame beta chains. Each record represents a unique CDR3 protein, reported with the most common genes and DNA among its rows. The V and J calls come from TCRdb's annotation, not from the publication. The sample yields 600,000 to 700,000 distinct CDR3 sequences; roughly three fifths were counted once. The ten most abundant clones make up approximately 11% of the sample.

This chain joins TRBV20-1 to TRBJ2-1; too little of a D gene remains to name it. The specimen was blood. The TCR was taken from a girl aged 2-10 years with multiple sclerosis. The CDR3 reads as follows: CSAQAEPWANEQFF. The bases read TGCAGTGCCCAGGCGGAGCCCTGGGCCAATGAGCAGTTCTTC.